This T cell receptor beta chain was profiled in a study of blood T cells in healthy people across ages. Germline CDR1 and CDR2: SQVTM and ANQGSEA. V shed 3 bases and J shed 0 bases, with 12 bases lying between them. The CDR3 spans 15 residues. Sample-barcoded 5' priming and a J-beta primer mix drove a second PCR of about 6 to 12 cycles. TCRdb reprocessed the 5' RACE reads with MiXCR, giving one entry per CDR3 protein. This table holds fewer than 800,000 distinct CDR3 sequences, roughly 25% found once. The study drew donors from healthy Caucasian individuals in Russia aged about 6 to 90. Another study also made use of these data, one on T cells of mothers and their children.

Sequenced: blood. The chain is built from TRBV29-1 and TRBJ2-1, with TRBD1 as a possible D gene (6 bases). The TCR originated in a boy between 5 and 17 years old in good health. CDR3 in DNA: TGCAGCGTTGATGGGACACGATACTCCTACAATGAGCAGTTCTTC. Protein sequence: CSVDGTRYSYNEQFF.